This is a list of T cell receptor beta chains from one sample in a study of lymphopenia after photon versus proton radiotherapy. Assay used: immunoSEQ multiplex PCR; TCRdb lists only in-frame clones, some missing. The sample holds about 20,000 clones, around nine tenths seen once. The sequences come from peripheral blood, collected from a patient treated with proton-based radiotherapy. These receptors originate from an elderly man with esophageal cancer. The CDR3 runs from the conserved cysteine through the conserved F or W. Fields, in order: J gene, clone size, D gene, V gene, CDR3 protein, CDR3 DNA. D genes are given only for firm matches. Size tells how often a clone was seen (once, few, many) or the class of an expanded clone, and some rows leave it out.

TRBJ2-1,NA,NA,TRBV10-3,CAISVSGGGLNEQFF,TGTGCCATCAGTGTATCTGGCGGGGGCCTCAATGAGCAGTTCTTC
TRBJ1-2,once,NA,TRBV18,CASSSTGARSTMYGYTF,TGTGCCAGCTCATCAACCGGGGCGCGATCCACCATGTATGGCTACACCTTC
TRBJ2-2,NA,TRBD2,TRBV7-8,CASSLYAVGLGLSGELFF,TGTGCCAGCAGCTTATACGCCGTGGGACTAGGGCTTTCCGGGGAGCTGTTTTTT
TRBJ2-1,NA,TRBD2,TRBV14,CASSPGTSVINEQFF,TGTGCCAGCAGCCCCGGGACTAGTGTAATAAATGAGCAGTTCTTC
TRBJ2-2,NA,NA,TRBV19,CASSMGTNTGELFF,TGTGCCAGTAGTATGGGAACGAACACCGGGGAGCTGTTTTTT
TRBJ1-1,NA,NA,TRBV6-5,CASTRNTEAFF,TGTGCCAGCACAAGGAACACTGAAGCTTTCTTT
TRBJ2-2,once,NA,TRBV7-6,CASSATSQRSGELFF,TGTGCCAGCAGCGCCACTAGTCAGAGGTCCGGGGAGCTGTTTTTT
TRBJ1-5,NA,NA,TRBV5-4,CASSFPNQPQHF,TGTGCCAGCAGCTTCCCCAACCAGCCCCAGCATTTT
TRBJ2-1,NA,TRBD2,TRBV30,CAWTSGGSYYNEQFF,TGTGCCTGGACTAGCGGGGGGTCCTACTACAATGAGCAGTTCTTC
TRBJ2-7,NA,NA,TRBV6-1,CASFRQGYEQYF,TGTGCCAGCTTCCGCCAGGGCTACGAGCAGTACTTC
TRBJ1-1,few,NA,TRBV29-1,CSVLGGRTEAFF,TGCAGCGTCCTCGGGGGGCGAACTGAAGCTTTCTTT
TRBJ2-7,NA,NA,TRBV30,CAWSVSLYYEQYF,TGTGCCTGGAGTGTATCACTATACTACGAGCAGTACTTC
TRBJ1-2,NA,NA,TRBV7-2,CASSPQPGGANYGYTF,TGTGCCAGCAGCCCCCAGCCCGGGGGCGCTAACTATGGCTACACCTTC
TRBJ2-1,NA,NA,TRBV9,CASTVDGNGGQFF,TGTGCCAGCACCGTAGACGGCAATGGGGGGCAGTTCTTC
TRBJ2-5,NA,NA,TRBV20-1,CSASRQETQYF,TGCAGTGCTAGTCGGCAAGAGACCCAGTACTTC
TRBJ2-3,NA,NA,TRBV14,CASSQGRNIPTDTQYF,TGTGCCAGCAGCCAAGGGCGGAACATCCCCACAGATACGCAGTATTTT
TRBJ2-3,NA,NA,TRBV4-3,CASSQDPDLGTDTQYF,TGCGCCAGCAGCCAAGATCCAGATTTAGGCACAGATACGCAGTATTTT
TRBJ2-7,once,NA,TRBV29-1,CSVEVWQSYEQYF,TGCAGCGTTGAAGTTTGGCAGTCCTACGAGCAGTACTTC
TRBJ1-1,NA,TRBD1,TRBV5-1,CASSDQTGGTEAFF,TGCGCCAGCAGCGACCAAACAGGGGGAACTGAAGCTTTCTTT
TRBJ1-2,NA,NA,TRBV5-6,CASSRDGGGNYGYTF,TGTGCCAGCAGCCGCGACGGAGGGGGAAACTATGGCTACACCTTC
TRBJ2-7,once,NA,TRBV7-3,CASSLLGGFAYEQYF,TGTGCCAGCAGCTTATTGGGGGGTTTCGCCTACGAGCAGTACTTC
TRBJ2-1,NA,TRBD1,TRBV2,CASSGRDRVPNEQFF,TGTGCCAGCAGTGGCCGGGACAGGGTGCCTAATGAGCAGTTCTTC
TRBJ2-7,NA,NA,TRBV14,CASSQDRGHTYEQYF,TGTGCCAGCAGCCAAGACCGGGGGCATACCTACGAGCAGTACTTC
TRBJ2-6,NA,NA,TRBV25-1,CASSEYGRAGTNVLTF,TGTGCCAGCAGTGAATACGGCCGCGCAGGGACCAACGTCCTGACTTTC
TRBJ1-1,NA,TRBD1,TRBV5-4,CASSSTLLTGTAEAFF,TGTGCCAGCAGCTCCACTCTCCTGACAGGGACCGCTGAAGCTTTCTTT
TRBJ2-2,NA,NA,TRBV5-1,CASSLAGGRSGGGELFF,TGCGCCAGCAGCTTGGCCGGCGGACGATCAGGCGGCGGGGAGCTGTTTTTT
TRBJ2-1,NA,TRBD2,TRBV4-1,CASSQGLAGVGNEQFF,TGCGCCAGCAGCCAAGGACTAGCGGGAGTGGGCAATGAGCAGTTCTTC
TRBJ2-3,NA,TRBD2,TRBV2,CASRTLARGRDTQYF,TGTGCCAGCAGAACACTAGCGAGGGGCAGAGATACGCAGTATTTT
TRBJ2-1,once,NA,TRBV7-8,CASSSERGNEQFF,TGTGCCAGCAGCTCCGAGAGGGGGAATGAGCAGTTCTTC
TRBJ2-5,NA,TRBD2,TRBV7-2,CASSLAGLAGQAQYF,TGTGCCAGCAGCTTAGCGGGACTAGCGGGACAGGCCCAGTACTTC
TRBJ2-7,NA,NA,TRBV5-1,CASSFDAPGLGFYEQYF,TGCGCCAGCAGCTTTGACGCCCCAGGGCTAGGTTTCTACGAGCAGTACTTC
TRBJ1-1,NA,NA,TRBV12-2,CASRLARSRGRDTEAFF,TGTGCAAGTCGCTTAGCCCGGTCTCGGGGAAGGGACACTGAAGCTTTCTTT
TRBJ2-3,NA,TRBD2,TRBV11-3,CASSLRLAGVYTDTQYF,TGTGCCAGCAGCCTCCGACTAGCGGGAGTGTACACAGATACGCAGTATTTT